This TCR beta chain stems from a study of T cells in Graves' hyperthyroidism and ophthalmopathy. Across the study: At the time of initial diagnosis and before any treatment, peripheral blood was collected.

Trimming left V 5 bases short and J 0 bases short, with 16 bases between. The CDR3 has 16 residues. Germline-derived CDR1 and CDR2 are MDHEN and SYDVKM. In its sample, this clonotype was seen many times. Individuals with ophthalmopathy presented a Clinical Activity Score of at least 3, a NOSPECS grade of at least 4 and a duration under 3 months. Regions amplified from RNA transcripts were the TCR beta CDR3 regions. An initial round of RT-PCR targeting the TCR CDR3 relied on the HTBI primer set. Via MiXCR, TCRdb re-called the multiplex PCR reads, giving one row per CDR3 protein. The sample contains around 600,000 distinct CDR3 sequences, approximately 15% of which appear only once.

Sequenced material: blood. This rearrangement joins TRBV28 to TRBJ1-1, with D possibly being TRBD1 (5 bases). The sequence came from a woman aged 40-49 years with Graves' ophthalmopathy. The chain's CDR3 is CASSRGAGGLNTEAFF. The CDR3 region has the DNA TGTGCCAGCAGTCGCGGGGCGGGGGGGTTGAACACTGAAGCTTTCTTT.